This T cell receptor (beta chain) was recovered during a study of blood T cell repertoires in COVID-19. Looking at the study overall: PBMCs, B-cell-depleted T cells, or T cells were the source of the cDNA or gDNA that made up the material.

The assay was immunoSEQ multiplex PCR, and TCRdb's table has in-frame clones only and misses some. The table has approximately 200,000 clones, 70% to 90% seen once. CDR1 is GTSNPN, CDR2 SVGIG, per germline (reference sequence). V gave up 2 bases and J gave up 4 bases, with 9 bases separating them. The CDR3 totals 13 residues. All enrollees were roughly 18 to 89 years old and from fewer than 30 US areas. Clinical history reported by participants formed the basis on which cohorts were assigned. The sequenced sample was PBMCs or T cells enriched from blood (not recorded which). The rearrangement uses TRBV30 and TRBJ1-3; maybe TRBD1 (6 bases). This TCR was recovered from a man aged 35 to 55 who had recovered from COVID-19. The CDR3 loop reads CAWSPGVGNTIYF. The CDR3 region has the DNA TGTGCCTGGAGTCCAGGGGTCGGAAACACCATATATTTT.